These 21 T cell receptor beta chains came from one sample sequenced in a study of blood T cell repertoires in COVID-19. Produced via immunoSEQ multiplex PCR; TCRdb's table is partial and in-frame only. The sample carries roughly 200,000 clones, around four fifths recorded once. The sequenced sample consisted of peripheral blood. The receptor set was obtained from a woman aged 80 or older with COVID-19, enrolled during active disease.

CDR3 DNA sequence: TGTGCCAGCAACGAAGTAAAACAGGGGGCGCCGGTAACAGAGCCCCAGCATTTT. It specifies CASNEVKQGAPVTEPQHF. The gene calls are TRBV6-4 and TRBJ1-5; TRBD1 agrees at 9 bases. CDR3 size: 18 residues. CDR1 MRHNA and CDR2 SNTAGT come from the germline V gene. The V segment lost 7 bases and the J segment 8 bases; nucleotides outside the gene matches: 21.

V and J are TRBV19 and TRBJ1-5; a possible D gene is TRBD1 (5 bases). The V and J ends lost 1 base and 9 bases respectively, with 10 bases between them. The CDR3 runs to 13 residues. From germline, CDR1 is LNHDA and CDR2 SQIVND (reference sequence). CDR3 nucleotide sequence: TGTGCCAGTAGTATAGCGACAGCCTGGCCCCAGCATTTT. Protein: CASSIATAWPQHF.

This chain uses TRBV6-5 with TRBJ1-1; tentative D call: TRBD1 (6 bases). Trimming took off 5 bases at V and 3 bases at J, with 7 bases between the two ends. There are 12 residues in the CDR3. Germline values: CDR1 MNHEY, CDR2 SVGAGI. The CDR3 DNA is TGTGCCAGCAGTCGGACAGACACTGAAGCTTTCTTT. It yields the protein CASSRTDTEAFF.

The chain has TRBV7-9 and TRBJ1-6; D unresolved. Germline loops: CDR1 SEHNR, CDR2 FQNEAQ (reference sequence). The CDR3 is 14 amino acids. V was cut by 4 bases and J by 4 bases, with 8 bases left in between. CDR3 sequence reads: CASSSDRYNSPLHF. The CDR3 DNA follows: TGTGCCAGCAGCTCCGATAGATATAATTCACCCCTCCACTTT.

This clone was found once. The chain uses TRBV5-1 and TRBJ1-1; no reliable D call. The V and J ends lost 1 base and 1 base respectively, with 11 bases between them. The germline V gene encodes CDR1 SGHRS and CDR2 YFSETQ. This CDR3 spans 15 amino acids. CDR3 in DNA: TGCGCCAGCAGCTTGCACGCGGCGGGGAACACTGAAGCTTTCTTT. As protein: CASSLHAAGNTEAFF.

V is TRBV6-2 or TRBV6-3 and J is TRBJ1-5; a possible D gene is TRBD1 (6 bases). This CDR3 spans 14 amino acids. Germline loops: CDR1 MNHEY, CDR2 SVGEGT. The germline V and J ends were trimmed by 2 bases and 5 bases, with 10 bases remaining between them. CDR3 in amino acids: CASSYAQGYQPQHF. The CDR3 region has the DNA TGTGCCAGCAGTTACGCCCAGGGGTATCAGCCCCAGCATTTT.

CDR3 sequence (DNA): TGCGCCAGCAGCTTTCGGGGAGCAGGAGAAGGCTACACCTTC. This sequence encodes CASSFRGAGEGYTF. The chain combines TRBV5-1 with TRBJ1-2, with D unclear. This CDR3 spans 14 amino acids. The germline V and J ends were trimmed by 2 bases and 8 bases, with 16 bases remaining between them. Germline V lookup: CDR1 SGHRS, CDR2 YFSETQ.

The sample holds a few counts of this clone. The chain recombines TRBV18 with TRBJ2-5; D gene ambiguous. CDR1 and CDR2 from the germline V gene are KGHSH and LQKENI. The CDR3 sequence is 16 residues long. V lost 2 bases and J lost 2, with 15 bases in between. CDR3 bases: TGTGCCAGCTCACCAAGAAGCGCGGCGAGACAAGAGACCCAGTACTTC. It translates to CASSPRSAARQETQYF.

The chain combines TRBV18 with TRBJ2-7, with a tentative D call TRBD1 (5 bases). The V end was cut by 4 bases, the J end by 2 bases, with 9 bases between. The CDR3 has 13 residues. Germline values: CDR1 KGHSH, CDR2 LQKENI. The DNA for the CDR3 is TGTGCCAGCTCACGATCGACAGCCTACGAGCAGTACTTC. It yields the protein CASSRSTAYEQYF.

This chain links TRBV25-1 with TRBJ1-2; D is undetermined. This CDR3 contains 16 residues. Per germline, CDR1 MGHDK and CDR2 SYGVNS. The ends were cut back, 3 bases at V and 5 bases at J, with 19 bases in the middle. CDR3 sequence reads: CASSDSLGGGEYGYTF. The CDR3 nucleotides read TGTGCCAGCAGTGATTCCCTGGGAGGCGGCGAGTATGGCTACACCTTC.

This chain joins TRBV27 and TRBJ2-7, with 12 bases that match TRBD1. Looked up from germline, CDR1 is MNHEY and CDR2 is SMNVEV (reference sequence). The CDR3 sequence is 15 residues long. V dropped 3 bases and J dropped 6; count of bases not matched to a gene: 6. The CDR3 here is CASSLGGQGAREQYF. Written as DNA, the CDR3 is TGTGCCAGCAGTTTGGGGGGACAGGGGGCGCGCGAGCAGTACTTC.

Only a few counts were recorded for this clone. J is TRBJ1-1 and V is TRBV6-5; no firm D call. V dropped 5 bases and J dropped 6 bases, with 16 bases sitting between them. The CDR3 runs to 14 residues. From germline, CDR1 is MNHEY and CDR2 SVGAGI. For the CDR3, the DNA is TGTGCCAGCAGTCCCGGCGGGGTGAAGGCTGAAGCTTTCTTT. This gives the protein CASSPGGVKAEAFF.

This clone was seen once. The J gene is TRBJ2-2, the V gene TRBV5-6, with TRBD1 identical over 11 bases. Germline CDR1 reads SGHDT; CDR2 reads YYEEEE. V was pared by 0 bases and J by 5 bases, with 12 bases of the junction left unmatched. This CDR3 comprises 19 residues. CDR3 sequence reads: CASSLGRPDRGRWTGELFF. The CDR3 region has the DNA TGTGCCAGCAGCTTGGGTCGCCCGGACAGGGGGCGGTGGACCGGGGAGCTGTTTTTT.

This chain uses TRBV28 with TRBJ2-1; D is possibly TRBD2 (5 bases). V dropped 5 bases and J dropped 4 bases, with 15 bases sitting between them. Germline CDR1 and CDR2: MDHEN and SYDVKM. The CDR3 is 15 amino acids. CDR3 protein: CASSPEAPAYNEQFF. The CDR3 nucleotides read TGTGCCAGCAGTCCGGAGGCACCAGCGTACAATGAGCAGTTCTTC. The full variable domain, in which reference TRBV28 and TRBJ2-1 provide the parts outside the CDR3, is DVKVTQSSRYLVKRTGEKVFLECVQDMDHENMFWYRQDPGLGLRLIYFSYDVKMKEKGDIPEGYSVSREKKERFSLILESASTNQTSMYLCASSPEAPAYNEQFFGPGTRLTVL.

This CDR3 reads CASSVGGGIGEKLFF. The DNA for the CDR3 is TGTGCCAGCAGCGTAGGTGGAGGGATCGGGGAAAAACTGTTTTTT. The chain combines TRBV9 with TRBJ1-4; D unresolved. V was cut by 0 bases and J by 8 bases, with 14 bases left in between. Germline CDR1 is SGDLS and CDR2 is YYNGEE. This CDR3 contains 15 residues.

This chain links TRBV19 with TRBJ1-1; TRBD1 agrees at 8 bases. Germline trimming cut 6 bases from V and 5 bases from J; bases unmatched to any gene: 5. Germline CDR1 LNHDA, CDR2 SQIVND (reference sequence). CDR3 length: 13 residues. For the CDR3, the DNA is TGTGCCAGTAGACAGACAGGGGAAACTGAAGCTTTCTTT. This encodes CASRQTGETEAFF.

This clone was seen a handful of times. The chain combines TRBV5-4 with TRBJ1-1; 9 positions agree with TRBD1. V trimming: 2 bases; J trimming: 1 base; junction bases outside the gene matches: 9. The CDR3 has 17 amino acids. CDR1 SGHNT and CDR2 YYREEE come from the germline V gene (reference sequence). The CDR3 DNA reads TGTGCCAGCAGCTTCCCGTTAGGACAGGGGAAGAACACTGAAGCTTTCTTT. It codes for CASSFPLGQGKNTEAFF.

This chain joins TRBV5-5 and TRBJ1-2, with unresolved D. This CDR3 is built from 15 residues. CDR1 and CDR2 from the germline V gene are SGHKS and YYEKEE (reference sequence). V was shortened by 0 bases and J by 4 bases, with 13 bases between the two germline ends. The CDR3 DNA reads as TGTGCCAGCAGCTTGGTCCTTGGACTGAGCTATGGCTACACCTTC. It specifies CASSLVLGLSYGYTF.

This clone turned up a few times. The chain links TRBV7-2 to TRBJ2-7, with TRBD2 matching 8 bases. The CDR3 totals 15 residues. Germline V gene sequence: CDR1 SGHTA, CDR2 FQGNSA. V was clipped by 6 bases and J by 4 bases; unmatched bases: 11. CDR3 nucleotide sequence: TGTGCCAGCAGGGCCCAGGCGGGAGGTTTGTACGAGCAGTACTTC. This translates into CASRAQAGGLYEQYF.

The CDR3 DNA is TGTGCCAGCAGCTCCGACAGGGGGATCACTGAAGCTTTCTTT. Translated: CASSSDRGITEAFF. The genes are TRBV7-3 and TRBJ1-1; TRBD1 agrees at 9 bases. The CDR3 contains 14 residues. Germline trimming cut 4 bases from V and 4 bases from J; bases unmatched to any gene: 4. In germline, CDR1 is SGHTA, CDR2 FQGTGA.

The V and J genes are TRBV7-2 and TRBJ1-5, with D perhaps TRBD1 (6 bases). The CDR3 length is 14 residues. Trimming pared 2 bases from V and 6 bases from J, leaving 11 bases between. Germline lookup yields CDR1 SGHTA and CDR2 FQGNSA. As DNA, the CDR3 is TGTGCCAGCAGCTTAATGGGGGCCATTCAGCCCCAGCATTTT. It yields the protein CASSLMGAIQPQHF.